The sequence of this T cell receptor beta chain was determined in a study of T cell repertoires in aging, cancer and after chemotherapy. Study-wide context: Clear clonal overlap appeared across healthy donor samples taken over several months to years.

This CDR3 comprises 19 residues. Unmatched junction bases numbered 14, after V lost 2 bases and J lost 4 bases. Germline V gives CDR1 MNHEY, CDR2 SVGEGT. Multiplex touch-down PCR with TRB-A/B primers amplified rearranged V-D-J TRB sequences. TCRdb analysed the multiplex PCR reads with MiXCR anew, one entry per CDR3 protein. The sample yields a few thousand distinct CDR3 sequences, over 20% seen once. Overall study results and limits: In healthy donors, age-related TCR diversity loss mainly reflected lost richness. Across the chemotherapy interval, each cancer cohort showed higher median generation probability, suggesting thymic rebound.

Sample share makes this clonotype medium-sized. What it binds is unknown. Peripheral blood genomic DNA, not sorted cells or RNA, was the template. The clonotype was recovered from a human donor in good health. The donor label of this sample is uncertain. The specimen sequenced was blood. The chain carries TRBV6-2 or TRBV6-3 and TRBJ2-6, with 7 bases aligning to TRBD1. The CDR3 DNA reads TGTGCCAGCAGTTACCCGATGGGACAGCTAATTAGGGGGGCCAACGTCCTGACTTTC. It is translated as CASSYPMGQLIRGANVLTF.